The 10 T cell receptor beta chains below all came from one sample that was sequenced in a study of shared clonotypes between healthy human individuals. Method: immunoSEQ multiplex PCR; TCRdb's copy keeps in-frame clones and lacks some. The table includes 190,000 or so clones, about 68% detected once. The source material was memory CD4+ T cells sorted from blood. The subset: CD45RA-negative fraction. These receptors were taken from a man aged 25 to 45 in good health.

V is TRBV7-9 and J is TRBJ2-1; D is perhaps TRBD2 (5 bases). The CDR3 has 12 amino acids. Germline V gene lookup returns CDR1 SEHNR and CDR2 FQNEAQ (reference sequence). Trimming removed 4 bases at V and 8 bases at J, with 9 bases between. CDR3 residues: CASSSVGDEQFF. Here the CDR3 DNA reads TGTGCCAGCAGCTCCGTGGGAGATGAGCAGTTCTTC.

The V call is TRBV7-2, the J call TRBJ2-1; D is ambiguous. V was cut by 5 bases and J by 4 bases, with 15 bases left in between. CDR3 length: 15 amino acids. The germline V gene has CDR1 SGHTA and CDR2 FQGNSA. CDR3: CASSMHRPFYNEQFF. In DNA, the CDR3 is TGTGCCAGCAGCATGCATCGTCCCTTTTACAATGAGCAGTTCTTC.

This clone was seen once. This chain joins TRBV2 and TRBJ2-5; D gene unclear. Per germline, CDR1 SNHLY and CDR2 FYNNEI. V dropped 4 bases and J dropped 4 bases, with 4 bases sitting between them. There are 11 residues in the CDR3. The CDR3 here is CASSGGETQYF. The CDR3 DNA sequence: TGTGCCAGCAGTGGTGGAGAGACCCAGTACTTC.

The chain is built from TRBV30 and TRBJ1-1; TRBD1 matches at 9 bases. The germline V gene encodes CDR1 GTSNPN and CDR2 SVGIG (reference sequence). With V trimmed by 5 bases and J by 6 bases, 10 bases remained unmatched. The CDR3 totals 14 residues. CDR3 residues: CAWAPGTGTSEAFF. DNA of the CDR3: TGTGCCTGGGCCCCCGGGACAGGGACTTCTGAAGCTTTCTTT.

In the case of this clone: A much bigger clone sits one base away, suggesting this may be a read error. The J gene is TRBJ2-5, the V gene TRBV5-1; D is uncertain. The CDR3 runs 12 residues. Per germline, CDR1 SGHRS and CDR2 YFSETQ. Trimming removed 0 bases at V and 1 base at J, with 1 base between. Written as DNA, the CDR3 is TGCGCCAGCAGCTTGGCCCAAGAGACCCAGTACTTC. It is translated as CASSLAQETQYF.

This clone was recorded only once. The chain recombines TRBV10-2 with TRBJ1-5, with no clear D. CDR3 length equals 14 residues. Trimming left V 6 bases short and J 6 bases short, with 15 bases between. The germline V gene encodes CDR1 WSHSY and CDR2 SAAADI. The DNA for the CDR3 is TGCGCCAGCAGCCCTACATCCGCAGGTCAGCCCCAGCATTTT. It yields the protein CASSPTSAGQPQHF.

DNA for the CDR3: TGCAGCGGGAGCCGACAGGGGGAGGGCTACACCTTC. Its translation is CSGSRQGEGYTF. V gene TRBV29-1 combines with J gene TRBJ1-2; 9 bases agree with TRBD1. In germline, CDR1 is SQVTM, CDR2 ANQGSEA. The CDR3 is made up of 12 amino acids. With V trimmed by 7 bases and J by 8 bases, 8 bases remained unmatched.

This clone was recorded at least ten times. The chain couples TRBV28 to TRBJ1-5; the D is unclear. CDR3 length equals 9 residues. Per the germline V gene, CDR1 is MDHEN and CDR2 is SYDVKM. The CDR3 is CVAGQPQHF. Here the CDR3 DNA reads TGTGTCGCGGGGCAGCCCCAGCATTTT.

This clone was seen only a few times. This CDR3 reads CASSEGRGVSNQPQHF. The DNA of the CDR3 is TGTGCCAGCAGTGAAGGACGGGGGGTCAGCAATCAGCCCCAGCATTTT. The rearrangement uses TRBV6-1 and TRBJ1-5; tentatively, D is TRBD1 (5 bases). The CDR3 totals 16 residues. The V and J ends lost 1 base and 1 base respectively, with 11 bases between them. CDR1 and CDR2 from the germline V gene are MNHNS and SASEGT.

The gene calls are TRBV5-1 and TRBJ1-3; TRBD1 is a possible D gene (5 bases). The CDR3 runs 14 residues. V lost 3 bases, J lost 4 bases, and 11 bases lay in between. From germline, CDR1 is SGHRS and CDR2 YFSETQ. The CDR3 nucleotides read TGCGCCAGCAGCTCCGCAGGGCGGGGAAACACCATATATTTT. This codes for CASSSAGRGNTIYF.